These 2 T cell receptor beta chains came from one sample sequenced in a study of blood T cell repertoires in COVID-19. The assay was immunoSEQ multiplex PCR, and TCRdb's table has in-frame clones only and misses some. This table has 35,000 to 45,000 clones, approximately 85% appearing once. Sample: peripheral blood. These receptors originate from a man between 60 and 75 years old with acute or convalescent COVID-19.

The V and J genes are TRBV9 and TRBJ1-3, with D maybe TRBD1 (6 bases). The germline V gene has CDR1 SGDLS and CDR2 YYNGEE. V lost 2 bases, J lost 12 bases, and 15 bases lay in between. The CDR3 spans 13 residues. CDR3 protein: CASSVQSGTHIYF. The DNA of the CDR3 is TGTGCCAGCAGCGTGCAATCCGGGACACACATATATTTT.

This CDR3 reads CASSLQGARDEQFF. In nucleotides, the CDR3 is TGTGCCAGCAGCTTGCAGGGGGCGCGGGATGAGCAGTTCTTC. The rearrangement links TRBV5-4 to TRBJ2-1; 8 bases align to TRBD1. V gave up 1 base and J gave up 8 bases; unmatched junction bases: 5. This CDR3 contains 14 residues. Germline V lookup: CDR1 SGHNT, CDR2 YYREEE (reference sequence).